Following are 28 T cell receptor beta chains from one sample sequenced in a study of shared clonotypes between healthy human individuals. CD45RO-negative cells were positively selected for CCR7, leaving out terminally differentiated effector memory CD45RA+ cells. Repertoires were generated with immunoSEQ multiplex PCR, while TCRdb's copy carries only in-frame clones and drops some. Of a few million clones in the sample, just under 95% were seen once. The source material was naive CD8+ T cells from PBMCs. The receptors were sampled from a man between 18 and 35 years old in good health. Some clones in this sample may be carry-over from other donors' samples.

The chain's CDR3 is CASGPPGLAFF. CDR3 DNA sequence: TGTGCCAGTGGACCCCCCGGGTTGGCTTTCTTT. The V and J genes are TRBV19 and TRBJ1-1; D not certain. Germline V CDR1 and CDR2: LNHDA, SQIVND (reference sequence). The V and J ends lost 8 bases and 11 bases respectively, with 15 bases between them. The CDR3 spans 11 residues. Drawing the rest from reference TRBV19 and TRBJ1-1, the complete variable domain is DGGITQSPKYLFRKEGQNVTLSCEQNLNHDAMYWYRQDPGQGLRLIYYSQIVNDFQKGDIAEGYSVSREKKESFPLTVTSAQKNPTAFYLCASGPPGLAFFGQGTRLTVV.

This clone was picked up a small number of times. V usage is TRBV29-1 and J usage is TRBJ1-1; D uncertain. The CDR3 extends over 12 amino acids. Germline V gene lookup returns CDR1 SQVTM and CDR2 ANQGSEA. Trimming cost V 0 bases and J 8 bases, with 10 bases left between them. This CDR3 is CSVEDLGREAFF. CDR3 sequence (DNA): TGCAGCGTTGAAGATCTGGGCCGGGAAGCTTTCTTT.

A few counts support this clone. Different DNA sequences within this sample yield the same CDR3. The gene calls are TRBV27 and TRBJ1-1; possible D gene TRBD1, 5 bases. V was shortened by 5 bases and J by 5 bases, with 15 bases between the two germline ends. The germline V gene has CDR1 MNHEY and CDR2 SMNVEV (reference sequence). The CDR3 totals 14 residues. CDR3 protein: CASSPTPGGTEAFF. The CDR3 bases are TGTGCCAGCAGTCCCACTCCGGGGGGAACTGAAGCTTTCTTT.

The chain combines TRBV15 with TRBJ1-1; D is uncertain. V dropped 6 bases and J dropped 0 bases, with 17 bases sitting between them. CDR1 is LNHNV, CDR2 YYDKDF, per germline (reference sequence). CDR3 size: 16 residues. The CDR3 DNA reads as TGTGCCACCAGTCTTGGATTGGGCGTCATGAACACTGAAGCTTTCTTT. Translation: CATSLGLGVMNTEAFF.

The CDR3 region has the DNA TGCGCCAGCAGCCGCCGCAGGGAGGGATTAGGTGAAAAACTGTTTTTT. It translates to CASSRRREGLGEKLFF. The rearrangement joins TRBV4-3 to TRBJ1-4, with D maybe TRBD1 (5 bases). The germline CDR1 and CDR2 sequences are LGHNA and YSLEER. V was clipped by 4 bases and J by 7 bases, with 19 bases between them. The CDR3 is made up of 16 amino acids.

V usage is TRBV2 and J usage is TRBJ2-7; TRBD1 is a possible D gene (5 bases). Germline values: CDR1 SNHLY, CDR2 FYNNEI. The CDR3 covers 15 residues. Deletions cut 3 bases from V and 5 bases from J, with 17 bases between. Here the CDR3 reads CASSDPPGHLNEQYF. The CDR3 nucleotides read TGTGCCAGCAGTGACCCTCCAGGACACTTAAACGAGCAGTACTTC.

This clone was recorded only once. The rearrangement uses TRBV11-1 and TRBJ1-2; 10 bases are shared with TRBD1. The CDR3 has 18 amino acids. J lost 5 bases, V lost 5 bases, and 17 bases had no gene match. Germline CDR1 and CDR2: SGHAT and FQDESV (reference sequence). CDR3: CASSLRLAGGTGVYGYTF. CDR3 DNA sequence: TGTGCCAGCAGCCTACGCCTCGCGGGCGGGACAGGGGTGTATGGCTACACCTTC.

CDR3 nucleotides: TGTGCCAGCAGTCTATCCGGGACAGCACAAAACTATGGCTACACCTTC. Residues: CASSLSGTAQNYGYTF. This rearrangement joins TRBV6-6 to TRBJ1-2; 7 bases are a match to TRBD1. V was pared by 5 bases and J by 2 bases, with 11 bases of the junction left unmatched. The CDR3 runs 16 residues. CDR1 MNHNY and CDR2 SVGAGI come from the germline V gene (reference sequence).

This clone was counted only a few times. V usage is TRBV2 and J usage is TRBJ1-5; no clear D gene. Germline CDR1 and CDR2: SNHLY and FYNNEI. The CDR3 is 14 residues long. Trimming pared 7 bases from V and 0 bases from J, leaving 10 bases between. Here the CDR3 reads CASNDFDSNQPQHF. DNA for the CDR3: TGTGCCAGCAATGACTTCGATAGCAATCAGCCCCAGCATTTT.

The V and J genes are TRBV7-3 and TRBJ1-1; D ambiguous. Per germline, CDR1 SGHTA and CDR2 FQGTGA. Trimming took 5 bases from V and 1 from J, leaving 8 bases between them. The CDR3 sequence is 13 residues long. The CDR3 loop is CASSQSRNTEAFF. For the CDR3, the DNA is TGTGCCAGCAGCCAGAGTCGGAACACTGAAGCTTTCTTT.

This clone was observed a single time. This chain connects TRBV28 to TRBJ2-5, with TRBD2 as a possible D gene (5 bases). V lost 6 bases, J lost 1 base, and 9 bases lay in between. Germline V CDR1 and CDR2: MDHEN, SYDVKM. This CDR3 spans 13 amino acids. DNA of the CDR3: TGTGCCAGCAGCGACGGGGTCCAAGAGACCCAGTACTTC. This translates into CASSDGVQETQYF.

The V gene is TRBV7-2, the J gene TRBJ2-2; 13 bases map to TRBD2. Per germline, CDR1 SGHTA and CDR2 FQGNSA. This CDR3 region has 18 residues. V lost 0 bases and J lost 6; bases outside the gene matches: 7. The CDR3 coding sequence is TGTGCCAGCAGCTTAGCATATACTAGCGGGAGGGCCGCCGGGGAGCTGTTTTTT. It translates to CASSLAYTSGRAAGELFF.

V usage is TRBV11-2 and J usage is TRBJ1-2; 8 bases are shared with TRBD1. Germline V gene sequence: CDR1 SGHAT, CDR2 FQNNGV. Trimming took 3 bases from V and 6 from J; bases not matched to a gene: 3. There are 13 residues in the CDR3. The CDR3 loop reads CASSLDRDDGYTF. Here the CDR3 DNA reads TGTGCCAGCAGCTTGGACAGGGATGATGGCTACACCTTC.

This chain joins TRBV7-8 and TRBJ2-3; D uncertain. The CDR3 spans 15 residues. Trimming pared 3 bases from V and 3 bases from J, leaving 13 bases between. Looked up from germline, CDR1 is SGHVS and CDR2 is FQNEAQ. CDR3 region: CASSFSLLVTDTQYF. DNA of the CDR3: TGTGCCAGCAGCTTTTCACTATTGGTTACAGATACGCAGTATTTT.

This chain connects TRBV2 to TRBJ1-4; D ambiguous. The CDR3 has 13 residues. Germline V gene lookup returns CDR1 SNHLY and CDR2 FYNNEI. Trimming removed 7 bases at V and 8 bases at J, with 14 bases between. CDR3 sequence (DNA): TGTGCCAGCACCGAGGGTCGAGGGGAAAAACTGTTTTTT. Its protein is CASTEGRGEKLFF.

The rearrangement joins TRBV9 to TRBJ2-1; 7 nucleotides match TRBD2. This CDR3 spans 14 amino acids. V lost 4 bases, J lost 2 bases, and 3 bases stayed unmatched. Germline V CDR1 and CDR2: SGDLS, YYNGEE. CDR3 protein: CASSTAGTYNEQFF. Written as DNA, the CDR3 is TGTGCCAGCAGCACAGCGGGGACCTACAATGAGCAGTTCTTC.

The rearrangement links TRBV7-9 to TRBJ2-2; D is unresolved. V lost 1 base, J lost 1 base, and 4 bases lay in between. CDR3 length: 14 amino acids. Germline V gene sequence: CDR1 SEHNR, CDR2 FQNEAQ (reference sequence). The CDR3 region is CASSLVMNTGELFF. The CDR3 region has the DNA TGTGCCAGCAGCTTAGTGATGAACACCGGGGAGCTGTTTTTT.

V is TRBV5-1 and J is TRBJ1-1; unclear D gene. CDR1 SGHRS and CDR2 YFSETQ come from the germline V gene. V lost 1 base, J lost 0 bases, and 10 bases lay in between. The CDR3 runs to 15 residues. This CDR3 reads CASSLSRDLNTEAFF. DNA for the CDR3: TGCGCCAGCAGCTTGTCACGGGATCTGAACACTGAAGCTTTCTTT.

With regard to this clone: Additional DNA sequences in this sample encode the identical CDR3. The J gene is TRBJ2-1, the V gene TRBV7-6; 10 nucleotides align to TRBD2. V lost 1 base and J lost 5; bases outside the gene matches: 2. The CDR3 totals 15 residues. Per the germline V gene, CDR1 is SGHVS and CDR2 is FNYEAQ. CDR3 protein: CASSLGLAGHNEQFF. The CDR3 DNA sequence: TGTGCCAGCAGCTTAGGACTAGCGGGTCACAATGAGCAGTTCTTC.

J is TRBJ2-1 and V is TRBV29-1, with D unresolved. CDR3 size: 14 residues. V was cut by 3 bases and J by 6 bases, with 15 bases left in between. The germline V gene encodes CDR1 SQVTM and CDR2 ANQGSEA. The CDR3 protein is CSVDGTTLGNEQFF. CDR3 DNA: TGCAGCGTTGACGGAACTACTCTGGGCAATGAGCAGTTCTTC.

V is TRBV2 and J is TRBJ2-2; 9 nucleotides match TRBD1. Germline V CDR1 and CDR2: SNHLY, FYNNEI. With 8 bases clipped from V and 1 base from J, the junction kept 8 bases outside the gene matches. This CDR3 comprises 16 residues. Written as DNA, the CDR3 is TGTGCCAGCCTTGACCGGGACAGGGTGAACACCGGGGAGCTGTTTTTT. Translation gives CASLDRDRVNTGELFF. Full variable domain (rest looked up from reference TRBV2 and TRBJ2-2): EPEVTQTPSHQVTQMGQEVILRCVPISNHLYFYWYRQILGQKVEFLVSFYNNEISEKSEIFDDQFSVERPDGSNFTLKIRSTKLEDSAMYFCASLDRDRVNTGELFFGEGSRLTVL.

This chain links TRBV19 with TRBJ2-7, with D hard to call. The germline V and J ends were trimmed by 6 bases and 2 bases, with 11 bases remaining between them. Germline assignment: CDR1 LNHDA and CDR2 SQIVND (reference sequence). The CDR3 consists of 13 residues. The chain's CDR3 is CASSLIDAYEQYF. The CDR3 DNA follows: TGTGCCAGTAGCCTTATCGACGCCTACGAGCAGTACTTC.

The DNA for the CDR3 is TGTGCCAGCAGCTCAACGCAGGGGGCCCCCTACAATGAGCAGTTCTTC. Translating it yields CASSSTQGAPYNEQFF. This chain uses TRBV7-9 with TRBJ2-1; 8 positions agree with TRBD1. Germline loops: CDR1 SEHNR, CDR2 FQNEAQ (reference sequence). The length of the CDR3 is 16 residues. The trim removed 4 bases at V and 2 bases at J, leaving 7 bases unmatched.

The chain uses TRBV5-6 and TRBJ2-1, with 12 bases aligning to TRBD2. V dropped 0 bases and J dropped 9; count of bases not matched to a gene: 7. The CDR3 length is 16 residues. Germline V lookup: CDR1 SGHDT, CDR2 YYEEEE. CDR3 protein: CASSLGLAGDYGEQFF. Written as DNA, the CDR3 is TGTGCCAGCAGCTTGGGACTAGCGGGAGATTACGGTGAGCAGTTCTTC.

As to this clone: Different DNA sequences within this sample yield the same CDR3. The rearrangement joins TRBV27 to TRBJ2-1, with D unresolved. CDR1 and CDR2 (germline): MNHEY, SMNVEV (reference sequence). V was pared by 4 bases and J by 4 bases, with 2 bases between. CDR3 length: 11 residues. CDR3 DNA: TGTGCCAGCAGTTATTACAATGAGCAGTTCTTC. Its protein product is CASSYYNEQFF.

J is TRBJ1-2 and V is TRBV9, with 7 bases lining up with TRBD1. This CDR3 contains 16 residues. Germline V gene lookup returns CDR1 SGDLS and CDR2 YYNGEE. The ends lost 0 bases at V and 3 bases at J; junction bases unmatched: 8. As DNA, the CDR3 is TGTGCCAGCAGCGTAGACAGGGGCGGAGGAGACTATGGCTACACCTTC. The encoded protein is CASSVDRGGGDYGYTF.

The chain uses TRBV14 and TRBJ2-1; either TRBD1 or TRBD2 may fit D (6 bases each). The CDR3 sequence is 15 residues long. Trimming took off 4 bases at V and 10 bases at J, with 20 bases between the two ends. The germline V gene has CDR1 SGHDN and CDR2 FVKESK. The CDR3 nucleotides are TGTGCCAGCAGCCCCCTGGACACGGGGGCGGGCGAGCAGTTCTTC. It encodes CASSPLDTGAGEQFF.

The gene calls are TRBV7-9 and TRBJ2-7; 7 bases match TRBD1. Germline V gene lookup returns CDR1 SEHNR and CDR2 FQNEAQ (reference sequence). Trimming at V came to 5 bases and at J to 4 bases, leaving 11 bases not matched to a gene. This CDR3 has 15 amino acids. The CDR3 is CASSPKEGQYYEQYF. The CDR3 region has the DNA TGTGCCAGCAGCCCCAAAGAGGGACAGTATTACGAGCAGTACTTC.